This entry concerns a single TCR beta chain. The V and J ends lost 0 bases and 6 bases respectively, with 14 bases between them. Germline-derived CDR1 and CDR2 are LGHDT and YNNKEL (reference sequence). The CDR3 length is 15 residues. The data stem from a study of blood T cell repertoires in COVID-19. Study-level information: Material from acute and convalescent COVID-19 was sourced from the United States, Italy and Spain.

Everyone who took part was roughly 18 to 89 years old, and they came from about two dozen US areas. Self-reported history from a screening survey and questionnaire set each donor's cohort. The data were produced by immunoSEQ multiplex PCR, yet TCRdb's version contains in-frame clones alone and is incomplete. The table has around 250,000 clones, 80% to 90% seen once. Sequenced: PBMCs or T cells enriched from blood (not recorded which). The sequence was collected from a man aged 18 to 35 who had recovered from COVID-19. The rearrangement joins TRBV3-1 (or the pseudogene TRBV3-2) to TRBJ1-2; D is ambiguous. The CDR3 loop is CASSQEPPGGDGYTF. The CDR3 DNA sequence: TGTGCCAGCAGCCAAGAACCGCCTGGCGGGGATGGCTACACCTTC.